This passage covers 18 T cell receptor beta chains from one sample sequenced in a study of T cells in Graves' hyperthyroidism and ophthalmopathy (dated 2019 in TCRdb). Library construction relied on multiplex PCR. Sequencing took place on an Illumina HiSeq 2000. TCR beta CDR3 regions were amplified from RNA transcripts. A first-round RT-PCR of the TCR CDR3 used the HTBI primer set with the Qiagen OneStep RT-PCR kit. TCRdb reran the public reads through fastp at Q25 and MiXCR, keeping productive beta chains. Entries that share a CDR3 protein sequence are merged under the most common genes and DNA. This sample holds nearly 600,000 distinct CDR3 sequences; more than 11% were observed only once. The ten largest account for 4.5% to 6% of the sample. The sample was blood. All receptors derive from a woman in her 30s with Graves' hyperthyroidism that later progressed to Graves' ophthalmopathy.

The chain links TRBV4-1 to TRBJ1-6; tentative D call: TRBD1 (5 bases). V lost 4 bases, J lost 7 bases, and 17 bases lay in between. The CDR3 loop spans 16 amino acids. Germline lookup yields CDR1 MGHRA and CDR2 YSYEKL. CDR3 DNA: TGCGCCAGCAGCCGAACACCCGGGACGGGGAATTCACCCCTCCACTTT. Residues: CASSRTPGTGNSPLHF.

At least ten counts were recorded for this clonotype. The CDR3 sequence is CSVELVTSGMYEQFF. The DNA of the CDR3 is TGCAGCGTTGAACTAGTGACTAGCGGGATGTATGAGCAGTTCTTC. The chain links TRBV29-1 to TRBJ2-1, with 11 bases aligning to TRBD2. With V trimmed by 2 bases and J by 8 bases, 8 bases remained unmatched. The CDR3 extends over 15 amino acids. CDR1 SQVTM and CDR2 ANQGSEA come from the germline V gene.

The V call is TRBV20-1, the J call TRBJ2-2; tentatively, D is TRBD2 (6 bases). Deletions cut 4 bases from V and 3 bases from J, with 18 bases between. The CDR3 is 16 residues long. Germline CDR1 reads DFQATT; CDR2 reads SNEGSKA (reference sequence). In DNA form, the CDR3 reads TGCAGTGCTAACCCGACTGAGCGGGTCGACACCGGGGAGCTGTTTTTT. This codes for CSANPTERVDTGELFF.

This clonotype was seen many times. This rearrangement joins TRBV29-1 to TRBJ2-3; D possibly corresponds to TRBD2 (5 bases). CDR1 and CDR2 from the germline V gene are SQVTM and ANQGSEA. V lost 3 bases, J lost 4 bases, and 11 bases lay in between. This CDR3 region has 13 residues. The CDR3 protein is CSVDPRTPDTQYF. In DNA, the CDR3 is TGCAGCGTTGACCCAAGGACTCCAGATACGCAGTATTTT.

This clonotype was counted at least ten times. This rearrangement joins TRBV20-1 to TRBJ2-5; no definite D call. Germline V gene lookup returns CDR1 DFQATT and CDR2 SNEGSKA (reference sequence). V lost 0 bases, J lost 2 bases, and 13 bases lay in between. This CDR3 spans 15 amino acids. DNA for the CDR3: TGCAGTGCTAGAGATGTAGCAGGAAAACAAGAGACCCAGTACTTC. As protein: CSARDVAGKQETQYF.

The J gene is TRBJ2-7, the V gene TRBV7-8, with TRBD1 as a possible D gene (5 bases). The CDR3 loop spans 17 amino acids. V lost 4 bases to trimming and J lost 1 base, with 20 bases between them. The germline CDR1 and CDR2 sequences are SGHVS and FQNEAQ. The CDR3 loop is CASSSSAGSGKSYEQYF. The CDR3 DNA reads TGTGCCAGCAGCTCTTCTGCCGGGTCAGGGAAATCCTACGAGCAGTACTTC.

This clonotype was observed many times. The gene calls are TRBV25-1 and TRBJ2-6; no definite D call. The CDR3 has 13 residues. Germline V gene lookup returns CDR1 MGHDK and CDR2 SYGVNS. Trimming removed 8 bases at V and 0 bases at J, with 5 bases between. CDR3 residues: CASQNSGANVLTF. The CDR3 region has the DNA TGTGCCAGCCAGAACTCTGGGGCCAACGTCCTGACTTTC.

This clonotype was counted many times. The V gene is TRBV28, the J gene TRBJ1-1; no clear D. CDR1 is MDHEN, CDR2 SYDVKM, per germline. This CDR3 has 13 amino acids. With 6 bases removed from V and 1 base from J, the gap between germline ends came to 9 bases. The CDR3 region has the DNA TGTGCCAGCAGCAATCCGGGGAACACTGAAGCTTTCTTT. Protein product: CASSNPGNTEAFF.

This clonotype came up many times. V and J are TRBV5-1 and TRBJ1-4; no clear D. CDR1 SGHRS and CDR2 YFSETQ come from the germline V gene. The CDR3 length is 14 residues. V lost 2 bases and J 4 bases, leaving 9 bases between the germline ends. The CDR3 region has the DNA TGCGCCAGCAGCTTAGGCGGCGGTAATGAAAAACTGTTTTTT. This translates into CASSLGGGNEKLFF.

The V call is TRBV7-9, the J call TRBJ1-2; maybe TRBD1 (6 bases). CDR3 size: 17 residues. Germline assignment: CDR1 SEHNR and CDR2 FQNEAQ (reference sequence). V was pared by 5 bases and J by 4 bases, with 23 bases between. CDR3 nucleotide sequence: TGTGCCAGCAGCCTAGGGGGGATGACAAACAGCCTCTATGGCTACACCTTC. The encoded protein is CASSLGGMTNSLYGYTF. The full variable domain, with the rest looked up from reference TRBV7-9 and TRBJ1-2, is DTGVSQNPRHKITKRGQNVTFRCDPISEHNRLYWYRQTLGQGPEFLTYFQNEAQLEKSRLLSDRFSAERPKGSFSTLEIQRTEQGDSAMYLCASSLGGMTNSLYGYTFGSGTRLTVV.

This clonotype was counted ten times or more. The genes are TRBV10-3 and TRBJ1-2; no definite D call. V was trimmed by 6 bases and J by 0 bases, leaving 11 bases between them. The CDR3 loop spans 14 amino acids. CDR1 ENHRY and CDR2 SYGVKD come from the germline V gene. The CDR3 sequence: CAIREQFTNYGYTF. CDR3 coding DNA: TGTGCCATCAGGGAACAGTTCACTAACTATGGCTACACCTTC.

This clonotype occurred many times. The chain joins TRBV11-1 to TRBJ2-1; D is undetermined. The CDR3 contains 18 residues. Germline assignment: CDR1 SGHAT and CDR2 FQDESV (reference sequence). The germline V and J ends were trimmed by 1 base and 6 bases, with 22 bases remaining between them. CDR3 region: CASSLEVGVLGVRNEQFF. The CDR3 DNA is TGTGCCAGCAGCTTAGAAGTTGGAGTGTTGGGCGTCCGCAATGAGCAGTTCTTC.

The rearrangement joins TRBV7-9 to TRBJ2-5; no definite D call. This CDR3 is built from 14 residues. Germline loops: CDR1 SEHNR, CDR2 FQNEAQ (reference sequence). V lost 5 bases and J 2 bases, leaving 12 bases between the germline ends. The CDR3 loop is CASSEMTVQETQYF. CDR3 DNA: TGTGCCAGCAGCGAAATGACCGTACAAGAGACCCAGTACTTC.

This clonotype was found many times. The chain links TRBV10-3 to TRBJ1-2; TRBD1 matches 11 bases. This CDR3 is built from 15 residues. The ends lost 4 bases at V and 3 bases at J; junction bases unmatched: 4. Germline V lookup: CDR1 ENHRY, CDR2 SYGVKD. The CDR3 protein is CAISGGQGDYYGYTF. The CDR3 bases are TGTGCCATCAGTGGGGGACAGGGGGACTACTATGGCTACACCTTC.

The chain recombines TRBV5-5 with TRBJ1-3, with D uncertain. CDR3 size: 15 residues. Germline loops: CDR1 SGHKS, CDR2 YYEKEE (reference sequence). V dropped 3 bases and J dropped 2 bases, with 12 bases sitting between them. CDR3 nucleotide sequence: TGTGCCAGCAGCTGGGGTGGAGGAGCTGGAAACACCATATATTTT. Translation: CASSWGGGAGNTIYF. Full variable domain (outside the CDR3, taken from reference TRBV5-5 and TRBJ1-3): DAGVTQSPTHLIKTRGQQVTLRCSPISGHKSVSWYQQVLGQGPQFIFQYYEKEERGRGNFPDRFSARQFPNYSSELNVNALLLGDSALYLCASSWGGGAGNTIYFGEGSWLTVV.

This clonotype was detected many times. This chain links TRBV20-1 with TRBJ2-6; 11 nucleotides align to TRBD2. This CDR3 spans 17 amino acids. V shed 7 bases, J shed 0 bases, and the junction held 8 bases outside the gene matches. The germline V gene encodes CDR1 DFQATT and CDR2 SNEGSKA (reference sequence). In nucleotides, the CDR3 is TGCAGTGTCTTTGGACTAGCGGGCATCTCTGGGGCCAACGTCCTGACTTTC. It encodes CSVFGLAGISGANVLTF.

This clonotype was counted at least ten times. The gene calls are TRBV6-1 and TRBJ2-1, with D unclear. Germline V gene data show CDR1 as MNHNS and CDR2 as SASEGT. V lost 6 bases, J lost 0 bases, and 12 bases lay in between. The length of the CDR3 is 15 residues. CDR3 residues: CASRGNLISYNEQFF. The CDR3 nucleotides are TGTGCCAGCAGGGGAAACCTTATCTCCTACAATGAGCAGTTCTTC.

In its sample, this clonotype was seen many times. The chain is built from TRBV12-3 or TRBV12-4 and TRBJ2-6; 10 nucleotides match TRBD2. V shed 3 bases, J shed 1 base, and the junction held 3 bases outside the gene matches. The CDR3 is 17 amino acids. CDR3 in amino acids: CASSLGSGRSGANVLTF. CDR3 DNA: TGTGCCAGCAGTTTGGGTAGCGGGAGGTCTGGGGCCAACGTCCTGACTTTC.